This TCR beta chain was profiled in a study of T cell changes during pregnancy in multiple sclerosis. Data came from immunoSEQ multiplex PCR; TCRdb stores just in-frame clones and leaves some out. The sample carries 35,000 to 40,000 clones, around 90% recorded once. The source of this sequence is a female donor with multiple sclerosis, enrolled in a pregnancy study. The sample in question was CD4+ T cells from peripheral blood mononuclear cells, obtained in the second trimester of pregnancy.

CDR3 in amino acids: CASSPGISNTGELFF. The CDR3 nucleotides are TGTGCCAGCAGCCCAGGGATTTCGAACACCGGGGAGCTGTTTTTT. The chain couples TRBV7-9 to TRBJ2-2; D might be TRBD1 (5 bases). Germline V gene data show CDR1 as SEHNR and CDR2 as FQNEAQ (reference sequence). CDR3 size: 15 residues. With 5 bases removed from V and 0 bases from J, the gap between germline ends came to 10 bases.